This T cell receptor beta chain emerged from a study of shared clonotypes between healthy human individuals. Study context: The cohort had a couple of women and a few men, ages 18 to 49. Study-wide points: Sequencing depth was predicted to influence how clonotypes are shared among donors.

Note on this clone: Its cognate antigen is unknown.

Trimming pared 3 bases from V and 0 bases from J, leaving 12 bases between. This CDR3 comprises 16 residues. Germline-derived CDR1 and CDR2 are MGHDK and SYGVNS. In the study's own analysis: Owing to the provision of junction-only sequences devoid of quality scores by immunoSEQ, filtering differed. Assay: immunoSEQ multiplex PCR; the TCRdb copy retains only in-frame clones and omits some. V and J calls and clone size come straight from that table; D and trimming were deduced from the DNA. This sample has millions of clones, with approximately 93% found just once. This clonotype originated in a man younger than 30 in good health. Some clones in this sample may be carry-over from other donors' samples. The chain recombines TRBV25-1 with TRBJ1-3; possible D gene TRBD1, 6 bases. Sequencing input: naive CD4+ T cells from PBMCs. Indicated subset: CD45RA+ positively selected. CDR3 coding DNA: TGTGCCAGCAGTGAGGCAGGGGTGGTCTCTGGAAACACCATATATTTT. As protein: CASSEAGVVSGNTIYF.